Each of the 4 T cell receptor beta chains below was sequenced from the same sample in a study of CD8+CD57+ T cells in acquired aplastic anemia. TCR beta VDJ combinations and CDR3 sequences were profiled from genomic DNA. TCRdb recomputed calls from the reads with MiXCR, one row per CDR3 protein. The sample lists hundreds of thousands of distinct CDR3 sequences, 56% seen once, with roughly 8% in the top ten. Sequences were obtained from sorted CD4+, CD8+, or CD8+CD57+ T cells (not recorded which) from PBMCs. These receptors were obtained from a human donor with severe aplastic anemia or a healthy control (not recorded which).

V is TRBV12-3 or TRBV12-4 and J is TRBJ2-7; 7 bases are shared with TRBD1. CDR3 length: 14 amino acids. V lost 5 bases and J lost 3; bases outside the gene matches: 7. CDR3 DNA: TGTGCCAGCAGTCCCCCGACAGGGAGCTACGAGCAGTACTTC. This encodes CASSPPTGSYEQYF.

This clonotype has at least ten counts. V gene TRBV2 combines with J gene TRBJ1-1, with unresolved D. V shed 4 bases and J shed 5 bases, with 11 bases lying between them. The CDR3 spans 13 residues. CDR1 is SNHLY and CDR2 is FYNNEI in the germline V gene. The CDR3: CASSARGQTEAFF. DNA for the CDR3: TGTGCCAGCAGTGCAAGAGGCCAGACTGAAGCTTTCTTT.

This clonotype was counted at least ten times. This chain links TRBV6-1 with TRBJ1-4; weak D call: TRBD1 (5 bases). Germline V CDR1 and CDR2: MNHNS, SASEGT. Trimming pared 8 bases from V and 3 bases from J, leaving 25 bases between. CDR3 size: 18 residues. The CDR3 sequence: CASSYAAGREWANEKLFF. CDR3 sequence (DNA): TGTGCCAGCTCGTATGCGGCAGGGAGGGAATGGGCTAATGAAAAACTGTTTTTT.

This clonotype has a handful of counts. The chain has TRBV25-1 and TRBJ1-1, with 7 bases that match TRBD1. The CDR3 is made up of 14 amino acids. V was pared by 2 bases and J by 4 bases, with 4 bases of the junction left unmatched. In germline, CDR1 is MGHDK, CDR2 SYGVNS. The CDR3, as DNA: TGTGCCAGCAGTGAAACAGGGGTTTTCACTGAAGCTTTCTTT. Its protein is CASSETGVFTEAFF.